Following are 23 T cell receptor beta chains from one sample sequenced in a study of cytomegalovirus exposure and HLA in healthy donors. The PCR made use of 60 Vbeta and 13 Jbeta primers. Sequenced by immunoSEQ multiplex PCR; TCRdb stores in-frame clones only, minus some. The sample has approximately 90,000 clones; 6.5% to 8% are singletons. The sample consisted of PBMCs. These receptors were obtained from a man aged 45-60 years in good health and CMV-seronegative.

In this sample, this clone turned up a few times. J is TRBJ1-1 and V is TRBV2; 8 bases line up with TRBD1. This CDR3 is 15 amino acids long. The V segment lost 5 bases and the J segment 0 bases; nucleotides outside the gene matches: 5. Germline V gives CDR1 SNHLY, CDR2 FYNNEI. DNA for the CDR3: TGTGCCAGCAGTCCCAGGGGGCGGATGAACACTGAAGCTTTCTTT. This translates into CASSPRGRMNTEAFF.

This clone occurred a few times. This chain uses TRBV7-9 with TRBJ2-3; tentatively, D is TRBD1 (6 bases). Per germline, CDR1 SEHNR and CDR2 FQNEAQ (reference sequence). The germline V and J ends were trimmed by 8 bases and 6 bases, with 18 bases remaining between them. This CDR3 is built from 14 residues. CDR3 in amino acids: CASSRAGAVDTQYF. The CDR3 region has the DNA TGTGCCAGCTCCCGGGCAGGGGCGGTGGATACGCAGTATTTT.

This clone was counted only a few times. The gene calls are TRBV2 and TRBJ1-2, with 8 nucleotides matching TRBD1. Trimming at V came to 7 bases and at J to 3 bases, leaving 4 bases not matched to a gene. Germline-derived CDR1 and CDR2 are SNHLY and FYNNEI. The CDR3 extends over 13 amino acids. The CDR3: CASKEQGDYGYTF. In DNA form, the CDR3 reads TGTGCCAGCAAAGAACAGGGGGACTATGGCTACACCTTC.

This clone was counted between two and nine times. The chain combines TRBV6-5 with TRBJ1-6, with D possibly being TRBD1 (6 bases). Germline V CDR1 and CDR2: MNHEY, SVGAGI. This CDR3 spans 16 amino acids. Between the trimmed V and J ends, which lost 1 base and 6 bases, there was a span of 13 bases. The CDR3 nucleotides are TGTGCCAGCAGTTACTACCGACAGGCCGGTAATTCACCCCTCCACTTT. This translates into CASSYYRQAGNSPLHF.

A few counts support this clone. The genes are TRBV9 and TRBJ2-7; 7 bases line up with TRBD2. Germline values: CDR1 SGDLS, CDR2 YYNGEE. This CDR3 comprises 15 residues. V dropped 0 bases and J dropped 1; count of bases not matched to a gene: 4. The CDR3 is CASSVGGGISYEQYF. CDR3 bases: TGTGCCAGCAGCGTAGGGGGGGGGATATCCTACGAGCAGTACTTC. The complete variable domain, with remaining parts taken from reference TRBV9 and TRBJ2-7, reads DSGVTQTPKHLITATGQRVTLRCSPRSGDLSVYWYQQSLDQGLQFLIQYYNGEERAKGNILERFSAQQFPDLHSELNLSSLELGDSALYFCASSVGGGISYEQYFGPGTRLTVT.

DNA of the CDR3: TGTGCCAGCAGCATCGGGACTAGCGTTCCCAATGAGCAGTTCTTC. Protein: CASSIGTSVPNEQFF. The J gene is TRBJ2-1, the V gene TRBV6-4; 10 bases map to TRBD2. This CDR3 comprises 15 residues. The ends lost 6 bases at V and 6 bases at J; junction bases unmatched: 8. Per germline, CDR1 MRHNA and CDR2 SNTAGT.

This clone was seen more than once but under ten times. The CDR3: CASHAGAGNTIYF. The CDR3 DNA reads as TGTGCCAGCCATGCAGGGGCTGGAAACACCATATATTTT. V is TRBV27 and J is TRBJ1-3; possible D gene TRBD1, 6 bases. This CDR3 region has 13 residues. Germline CDR1 reads MNHEY; CDR2 reads SMNVEV (reference sequence). V gave up 8 bases and J gave up 2 bases, with 10 bases separating them.

Only a few counts were recorded for this clone. The DNA of the CDR3 is TGTGCCAGCAGTGTTGGACAGGGCTACACTGAAGCTTTCTTT. Translation: CASSVGQGYTEAFF. The chain recombines TRBV2 with TRBJ1-1; 8 nucleotides align to TRBD1. The length of the CDR3 is 14 residues. Unmatched junction bases numbered 4, after V lost 4 bases and J lost 3 bases. CDR1 and CDR2 (germline): SNHLY, FYNNEI.

V usage is TRBV11-2 and J usage is TRBJ1-5; 9 bases match TRBD1. Germline assignment: CDR1 SGHAT and CDR2 FQNNGV. The V and J ends lost 6 bases and 4 bases, in that order; junction bases with no gene match: 7. CDR3 size: 15 residues. The CDR3: CASRAGTGRNQPQHF. In DNA form, the CDR3 reads TGTGCCAGCAGGGCCGGGACAGGGAGGAATCAGCCCCAGCATTTT.

This clone was detected a few times. The chain joins TRBV2 to TRBJ1-1; D uncertain. Trimming left V 6 bases short and J 1 base short, with 15 bases between. This CDR3 spans 15 amino acids. Germline CDR1 SNHLY, CDR2 FYNNEI. CDR3 bases: TGTGCCAGCAGGGACTTAGAGGGTTGGAACACTGAAGCTTTCTTT. It codes for CASRDLEGWNTEAFF.

V and J are TRBV5-6 and TRBJ2-2; D may be TRBD1 (6 bases). CDR3 size: 16 residues. Trimming removed 4 bases from V and 6 bases from J, with 19 bases in between. CDR1 is SGHDT and CDR2 is YYEEEE in the germline V gene. CDR3 DNA: TGTGCCAGCAGCCCGGACAGTCCTTCAGTGTCCGGGGAGCTGTTTTTT. Its translation is CASSPDSPSVSGELFF. The entire variable domain, with the rest obtained from reference TRBV5-6 and TRBJ2-2, is as follows: DAGVTQSPTHLIKTRGQQVTLRCSPKSGHDTVSWYQQALGQGPQFIFQYYEEEERQRGNFPDRFSGHQFPNYSSELNVNALLLGDSALYLCASSPDSPSVSGELFFGEGSRLTVL.

This chain joins TRBV5-1 and TRBJ2-6; D is unclear. The germline CDR1 and CDR2 sequences are SGHRS and YFSETQ. The CDR3 runs 15 residues. Trimming took 5 bases from V and 4 from J, leaving 13 bases between them. The CDR3 coding sequence is TGCGCCAGCAGGGTATTGGGCACAGGGGCCAACGTCCTGACTTTC. This gives the protein CASRVLGTGANVLTF. The full variable domain, rest sourced from reference TRBV5-1 and TRBJ2-6, is KAGVTQTPRYLIKTRGQQVTLSCSPISGHRSVSWYQQTPGQGLQFLFEYFSETQRNKGNFPGRFSGRQFSNSRSEMNVSTLELGDSALYLCASRVLGTGANVLTFGAGSRLTVL.

The chain combines TRBV2 with TRBJ2-2; D perhaps matches TRBD1 (5 bases). The CDR3 has 15 amino acids. Germline CDR1 and CDR2: SNHLY and FYNNEI. The V end lost 2 bases, the J end lost 1 base, and 8 bases lay between the germline ends. CDR3 sequence: CASSETGLNTGELFF. The CDR3 coding sequence is TGTGCCAGCAGTGAAACAGGTTTGAACACCGGGGAGCTGTTTTTT. Together with reference TRBV2 and TRBJ2-2, the CDR3 gives the full variable domain: EPEVTQTPSHQVTQMGQEVILRCVPISNHLYFYWYRQILGQKVEFLVSFYNNEISEKSEIFDDQFSVERPDGSNFTLKIRSTKLEDSAMYFCASSETGLNTGELFFGEGSRLTVL.

The chain couples TRBV19 to TRBJ1-1; TRBD1 matches at 7 bases. The V segment lost 8 bases and the J segment 5 bases; nucleotides outside the gene matches: 11. This CDR3 contains 14 residues. The germline gives CDR1 LNHDA, CDR2 SQIVND (reference sequence). The CDR3 here is CASLFRGSWTEAFF. The CDR3 coding sequence is TGTGCCAGTCTGTTCAGGGGGTCGTGGACTGAAGCTTTCTTT. The complete variable domain, with remaining parts taken from reference TRBV19 and TRBJ1-1, reads DGGITQSPKYLFRKEGQNVTLSCEQNLNHDAMYWYRQDPGQGLRLIYYSQIVNDFQKGDIAEGYSVSREKKESFPLTVTSAQKNPTAFYLCASLFRGSWTEAFFGQGTRLTVV.

The chain employs TRBV6-6 and TRBJ1-1, with D maybe TRBD1 (5 bases). The germline V and J ends were trimmed by 3 bases and 0 bases, with 11 bases remaining between them. In germline, CDR1 is MNHNY, CDR2 SVGAGI (reference sequence). The CDR3 sequence is 15 residues long. The CDR3 region has the DNA TGTGCCAGCAGTTATGTAAGACAGCTGAACACTGAAGCTTTCTTT. It is translated as CASSYVRQLNTEAFF.

DNA for the CDR3: TGTGCCAGTACCGGGGATTTGAGGCGTAAAGGTGGCTACACCTTC. Protein sequence: CASTGDLRRKGGYTF. The V call is TRBV19, the J call TRBJ1-2; D is undetermined. Germline CDR1 reads LNHDA; CDR2 reads SQIVND (reference sequence). The V end lost 7 bases, the J end lost 7 bases, and 22 bases lay between the germline ends. The CDR3 sequence is 15 residues long.

This clone was detected only a few times. This chain uses TRBV28 with TRBJ2-7; 7 bases are a match to TRBD2. This CDR3 is built from 14 residues. CDR1 MDHEN and CDR2 SYDVKM come from the germline V gene. Trimming removed 7 bases from V and 0 bases from J; junction bases left unmatched: 6. This CDR3 reads CASISRTSSYEQYF. CDR3 nucleotide sequence: TGTGCCAGCATAAGTCGGACTAGCTCCTACGAGCAGTACTTC.

V and J are TRBV18 and TRBJ1-4; D not certain. The V gene's germline CDR1 is KGHSH and CDR2 LQKENI. This CDR3 contains 13 residues. V was shortened by 4 bases and J by 5 bases, with 8 bases between the two germline ends. The CDR3 DNA reads as TGTGCCAGCTCACGGCGTAGCAATGAAAAACTGTTTTTT. Translating it yields CASSRRSNEKLFF.

In this sample, this clone turned up a few times. The chain combines TRBV29-1 with TRBJ1-2; TRBD1 matches 7 bases. CDR1 SQVTM and CDR2 ANQGSEA come from the germline V gene. The J segment lost 4 bases and the V segment lost 5 bases, leaving 7 bases of the junction unmatched. The CDR3 extends over 13 amino acids. CDR3 residues: CSVRQGWGYGYTF. The DNA for the CDR3 is TGCAGCGTTAGACAGGGCTGGGGCTATGGCTACACCTTC.

This clone was recorded a few times. The J gene is TRBJ2-1, the V gene TRBV5-4; 9 bases match TRBD1. Losses at the gene ends were 6 bases for V and 8 bases for J; bases not matched to a gene: 6. This CDR3 region has 13 residues. CDR1 and CDR2 (germline): SGHNT, YYREEE (reference sequence). CDR3 DNA: TGTGCCAGCACCACGGGACAGGGTGATGAGCAGTTCTTC. Residues: CASTTGQGDEQFF. The complete variable domain, with remaining parts taken from reference TRBV5-4 and TRBJ2-1, reads ETGVTQSPTHLIKTRGQQVTLRCSSQSGHNTVSWYQQALGQGPQFIFQYYREEENGRGNFPPRFSGLQFPNYSSELNVNALELDDSALYLCASTTGQGDEQFFGPGTRLTVL.

This clone was observed a handful of times. V and J are TRBV15 and TRBJ2-3, with TRBD2 matching over 7 bases. Germline loops: CDR1 LNHNV, CDR2 YYDKDF (reference sequence). V was clipped by 7 bases and J by 0 bases; unmatched bases: 7. The CDR3 sequence is 15 residues long. The DNA for the CDR3 is TGTGCCACCAAGCCCGGCGGGGGTAGCACAGATACGCAGTATTTT. As protein: CATKPGGGSTDTQYF.

This clone turned up a few times. The chain links TRBV2 to TRBJ2-5, with 11 bases fitting TRBD2. V shed 5 bases, J shed 4 bases, and the junction held 6 bases outside the gene matches. CDR1 and CDR2 from the germline V gene are SNHLY and FYNNEI. This CDR3 region has 15 residues. Here the CDR3 reads CASSFSGGAGETQYF. The CDR3 DNA sequence: TGTGCCAGCAGTTTTAGCGGGGGGGCCGGAGAGACCCAGTACTTC.

This clone was seen a few times. CDR3 residues: CASSLLVVRDTEAFF. The CDR3, as DNA: TGTGCCAGCAGCTTGTTAGTAGTCAGGGACACTGAAGCTTTCTTT. The chain couples TRBV5-6 to TRBJ1-1; tentative D call: TRBD1 (5 bases). Trimming stripped 1 base from V and 3 bases from J, with 13 bases between. The CDR3 covers 15 residues. Germline-derived CDR1 and CDR2 are SGHDT and YYEEEE.